This section outlines one T cell receptor beta chain sequence together with its context. What it recognizes is unknown. The CDR3 runs to 16 residues. Trimming left V 5 bases short and J 1 base short, with 15 bases between. Germline V lookup: CDR1 LGHNA, CDR2 YNFKEQ. The data derive from a study of cytomegalovirus exposure and HLA in healthy donors. Overall study findings and caveats: The authors later found HLA-associated TCR beta chains more clonally expanded than equally common others. Accurate HLA-A and HLA-B prediction from TCR beta sequences was reported for most subjects. Among CMV-associated TCR beta chains, most appeared HLA-restricted in a later analysis. CMV serostatus was the sole immune exposure information available.

The PCR used 60 Vbeta and 13 Jbeta primers. The data were produced by immunoSEQ multiplex PCR, yet TCRdb's version contains in-frame clones alone and is incomplete. The sample includes around 92,000 clones, around 79% of them seen just once. This TCR came from a female donor in good health and CMV-seropositive. V gene TRBV4-2 combines with J gene TRBJ1-5; D remains unclear. Source material: PBMCs. CDR3 protein: CASSKRGGNSNQPQHF. CDR3 nucleotides: TGTGCCAGCAGCAAGCGGGGAGGAAACAGCAATCAGCCCCAGCATTTT.